The clone carrying this T cell receptor (beta chain) was observed once. This entry is derived from a study of tumor-infiltrating lymphocytes in oesophageal squamous cell carcinoma. TCRdb re-called the PCR reads with MiXCR, one entry per CDR3 protein. The data show 10,000 to 15,000 distinct CDR3 sequences, under 55% seen once. The CDR3 sequence is 15 residues long. V shed 5 bases and J 7 bases; nucleotides not matched to a gene: 6. CDR1 and CDR2 from the germline V gene are MNHEY and SVGAGI. The sample consisted of normal esophageal tissue next to the tumor. The chain uses TRBV6-5 and TRBJ2-1; 12 bases map to TRBD1. The sequence was obtained from a male donor with esophageal squamous cell carcinoma. The CDR3 DNA is TGTGCCAGCAGTCCCGGGACAGGGGGCACGAATGAGCAGTTCTTC. Translated, it gives CASSPGTGGTNEQFF.